In this sample, the clone carrying this T cell receptor (beta chain) turned up a few times. The antigen is not known. PCR primers comprised 60 Vbeta and 13 Jbeta primers. Using immunoSEQ multiplex PCR, the repertoire was profiled, and TCRdb retains in-frame clones only, with some absent. This table has approximately 150,000 clones, approximately 82% appearing once. The data were obtained in a study of cytomegalovirus exposure and HLA in healthy donors. Findings and caveats of the study: Sequencing depth across donors, presence/absence analyses assumed, was roughly uniform. Many donors carried some public TCRs, although rarity characterized most TCR sequences. Later on, a genetic analysis was performed. It linked a missense variant in DCLRE1C with V- and J-gene trimming of TCR beta. A list of 150 or so TCR beta chains associated with cytomegalovirus was given.

Germline CDR1 LNHDA, CDR2 SQIVND (reference sequence). The CDR3 consists of 13 residues. The receptor was derived from a man aged 35 to 55 in good health and CMV-seronegative. The chain carries TRBV19 and TRBJ2-5, with a tentative D call TRBD1 (6 bases). The J call may be mistaken, given a closer DNA end match to TRBJ2-7. Sequenced material: PBMCs. CDR3 nucleotide sequence: TGTGCCAGTAGTATATCACAGGGCTACGAGCAGTACTTC. It translates to CASSISQGYEQYF.